The rows below give T cell receptor beta chains drawn from one sample of a study of blood T cell repertoires in COVID-19. Sequenced by immunoSEQ multiplex PCR; TCRdb stores in-frame clones only, minus some. The sample consists of some 320,000 clones, 85% of them appearing once. Sequencing input: PBMCs or T cells enriched from blood (not recorded which). The receptors stem from a woman aged 25 to 45 who had been exposed to COVID-19. The CDR3 runs from the conserved cysteine through the conserved F or W. Each record gives: V gene, J gene, D gene, clone size, CDR3 DNA, CDR3 protein. The D gene is left open where the match is weak. Size is omitted from some rows. Given values are once, few, many or a class for expanded clones.

TRBV7-9	TRBJ1-6	.	.	TGTGCCAGCAGCTTAGCGTTTTCACAGGGTGATTCACCCCTCCACTTT	CASSLAFSQGDSPLHF
TRBV19	TRBJ2-1	.	.	TGTGCCAGTAGTATAGGGAGGACGGCGGGGTTCGGACAGTTCTTC	CASSIGRTAGFGQFF
TRBV2	TRBJ2-7	.	.	TGTGCCAGCGCCCAGGCGGACACTGGGGACGAGCAGTACTTC	CASAQADTGDEQYF
TRBV5-4	TRBJ1-2	TRBD1	.	TGTGCCAGCAGCTCGCTGGGACAGGGAAGTGGGTATGGCTACACCTTC	CASSSLGQGSGYGYTF
TRBV7-9	TRBJ1-4	TRBD1	.	TGTGCCAGCAGCAACGTAGGGACAGCAGAAGGAAAACTGTTTTTT	CASSNVGTAEGKLFF
TRBV15	TRBJ2-7	TRBD2	.	TGTGCCACCAGCCGACTAGCAAACGAGCAGTACTTC	CATSRLANEQYF
TRBV5-1	TRBJ2-3	TRBD2	.	TGCGCCAGCCGACTAGCGGGTAGCACAGATACGCAGTATTTT	CASRLAGSTDTQYF
TRBV29-1	TRBJ1-2	TRBD1	few	TGCAGCGTTGAAGAGGTAGTCAGGGGGTATGACTATGGCTACACCTTC	CSVEEVVRGYDYGYTF
TRBV2	TRBJ1-5	.	.	TGTGCCAGCAACGGGGTTAATAGCAATCAGCCCCAGCATTTT	CASNGVNSNQPQHF
TRBV6-1	TRBJ1-6	TRBD1	.	TGTGCCAGCAGTGATTTGACAGGGAGGAATTCACCCCTCCACTTT	CASSDLTGRNSPLHF
TRBV28	TRBJ1-1	.	once	TGTGCCGTCTGGAATGCGGGCATGAACACTGAAGCTTTCTTT	CAVWNAGMNTEAFF
TRBV28	TRBJ1-5	TRBD1	.	TGTGCCAGCAGTTCCTCTCTGTCAGGGGGCCTGGGTCAGCCCCAGCATTTT	CASSSSLSGGLGQPQHF
TRBV9	TRBJ1-6	TRBD1	.	TGTGCCAGCAGCGCGACAGGGGGCTCTGGTAATTCACCCCTCCACTTT	CASSATGGSGNSPLHF
TRBV6-6	TRBJ2-1	TRBD2	few	TGTGCCAGCAGTCAAAGGGGACTAGCGGGAGGGCCTACTGAGCAGTTCTTC	CASSQRGLAGGPTEQFF
TRBV30	TRBJ1-3	.	.	TGTGCCTGGAGTGTACGCCAGGGCCGAAACACCATATATTTT	CAWSVRQGRNTIYF
TRBV28	TRBJ2-5	.	.	TGTGCCAGCAGTCAGGCGGGCGAGACCCAGTACTTC	CASSQAGETQYF
TRBV5-8	TRBJ2-5	TRBD2	.	TGTGCCAGCAGCCGACTAGCGGGGGGCCCTATAGAGACCCAGTACTTC	CASSRLAGGPIETQYF
TRBV5-5	TRBJ1-6	.	.	TGTGCCAGCAGCTTGTTGGAGGGCACGGGGGCACCCCTCCACTTT	CASSLLEGTGAPLHF
TRBV5-1	TRBJ2-3	TRBD1	.	TGCGCCAGCAGCTTTGGGGACAGGGACGCAGATACGCAGTATTTT	CASSFGDRDADTQYF
TRBV19	TRBJ2-6	TRBD2	few	TGTGCCAGTAGTGGGACTAACAGTGATCCTGGGGCCAACGTCCTGACTTTC	CASSGTNSDPGANVLTF
TRBV3-1/TRBV3-2	TRBJ1-1	TRBD1	.	TGTGCCAGCAGCCCGGGGACAGGGGAAACTGAAGCTTTCTTT	CASSPGTGETEAFF
TRBV2	TRBJ2-2	TRBD1	.	TGTGCCAGCAGCGGAGGACAGGGGTTTGGGGAGCTGTTTTTT	CASSGGQGFGELFF
TRBV18	TRBJ2-1	.	.	TGTGCCAGCTCACCACAGCCACAGAATGAGCAGTTCTTC	CASSPQPQNEQFF
TRBV2	TRBJ1-6	TRBD1	.	TGTGCCAGCACCGACAGGGGGCAATTTAATTCACCCCTCCACTTT	CASTDRGQFNSPLHF
TRBV7-9	TRBJ2-5	.	.	TGTGCCAGCAGCCCCGCTACGTTATCTCTAGAGACCCAGTACTTC	CASSPATLSLETQYF
TRBV28	TRBJ1-2	TRBD1	.	TGTGCCAGCAGTCTTGGACAGGGACTCAGCTATGGCTACACCTTC	CASSLGQGLSYGYTF
TRBV5-4	TRBJ1-3	.	.	TGTGCCACCGGGGGACGAAGAGTTGGAAACACCATATATTTT	CATGGRRVGNTIYF
TRBV12-2	TRBJ2-1	.	.	TGTGCAAGTCGCTTAGACCCCCTGAAGCTATTAAATGAGCAGTTCTTC	CASRLDPLKLLNEQFF
TRBV4-1	TRBJ1-6	.	.	TGCGCCAGCAGCCAAGATTGGCGGAGTAATTCACCCCTCCACTTT	CASSQDWRSNSPLHF
TRBV30	TRBJ2-7	TRBD2	.	TGTGCCTGGAGTCGGACTAGCGGGAGGAACTACGAGCAGTACTTC	CAWSRTSGRNYEQYF
TRBV9	TRBJ2-1	.	.	TGTGCCAGCAGCGACCGGGACCGGGAGTACAATGAGCAGTTCTTC	CASSDRDREYNEQFF
TRBV27	TRBJ2-3	TRBD2	.	TGTGCCAGCAGCCTAGCGGGAAGCACAGATACGCAGTATTTT	CASSLAGSTDTQYF
TRBV12-3/TRBV12-4	TRBJ1-1	TRBD1	many	TGTGCCAGCAGTCGCACAGGGGGCACTGAAGCTTTCTTT	CASSRTGGTEAFF
TRBV7-2	TRBJ2-2	.	once	TGTGCCAGCAGCTTAAACTTTGGCGGGGAGCTGTTTTTT	CASSLNFGGELFF
TRBV7-2	TRBJ2-1	TRBD2	.	TGTGCCAGCAGGGTAGACCCGGTCGGGGGGTTCAATGAGCAGTTCTTC	CASRVDPVGGFNEQFF
TRBV29-1	TRBJ2-1	.	.	TGCAGCGGTCGCCGCGAGGGCCGAAATGAGCAGTTCTTC	CSGRREGRNEQFF
TRBV12-3/TRBV12-4	TRBJ1-2	TRBD1	.	TGTGCCAGCAGTCAGGGGGCCTATGGCTACACCTTC	CASSQGAYGYTF
TRBV2	TRBJ1-5	.	.	TGTGCCAGCAGTGTAAACGGGGGGTATCGGCCCCAGCATTTT	CASSVNGGYRPQHF
TRBV19	TRBJ2-6	.	.	TGTGCCAGTGGCGGGCTTATGGGAGGGGCCAACGTCCTGACTTTC	CASGGLMGGANVLTF
TRBV4-1	TRBJ1-4	TRBD1	once	TGCGCCAGCAGTCTACCAGGGGGCTCAGGAAAACTGTTTTTT	CASSLPGGSGKLFF
TRBV19	TRBJ1-1	.	.	TGTGCCAGTAAGGGGGGGCAGGACACTGAAGCTTTCTTT	CASKGGQDTEAFF
TRBV7-3	TRBJ2-1	TRBD1	.	TGTGCCAGCAGCACCTCAGGGGGCGAGTACAATGAGCAGTTCTTC	CASSTSGGEYNEQFF
TRBV29-1	TRBJ1-1	.	once	TGCAGCGCGGAACAGGCAGGCGACACTGAAGCTTTCTTT	CSAEQAGDTEAFF
TRBV4-2	TRBJ2-7	TRBD2	few	TGTGCCAGCAGCCAAGTCGGTGGCGGGGGGACACACGAGCAGTACTTC	CASSQVGGGGTHEQYF
TRBV11-2	TRBJ2-4	.	.	TGTGCCAGCAGCCCCCAGGGGAATATAGCCAAAAACATTCAGTACTTC	CASSPQGNIAKNIQYF
TRBV7-8	TRBJ2-1	TRBD1	.	TGTGCCAGCAGCTTAGGACAGGGGGTCGAGGTCATCTCCTACAATGAGCAGTTCTTC	CASSLGQGVEVISYNEQFF